This TCR beta chain was captured in a study of CD8 T cells in ankylosing spondylitis. TCRdb re-called the 5' RACE reads through MiXCR, storing one row per CDR3 protein. The table lists approximately 350,000 distinct CDR3 sequences, under 15% of them singletons. The junction had 6 bases not matched to a gene; V was cut back by 3 bases and J by 1 base. CDR1 and CDR2 from the germline V gene are DFQATT and SNEGSKA (reference sequence). The CDR3 covers 15 residues. This clonotype was counted a few times. This clonotype originated in a male donor with ankylosing spondylitis or in good health (not recorded which). Sequenced: blood, either unsorted or a sorted T cell fraction (not recorded which). V usage is TRBV20-1 and J usage is TRBJ2-1; 7 nucleotides match TRBD2. The CDR3 nucleotides are TGCAGTGCTAGGGGACTATCCTATTCCTACAATGAGCAGTTCTTC. Protein product: CSARGLSYSYNEQFF.